The 32 T cell receptor beta chains reported below all come from one sample, sequenced in a study of blood T cell repertoires in COVID-19. The table came from immunoSEQ multiplex PCR; TCRdb's copy has only in-frame clones and leaves some out. This table has 250,000 to 300,000 clones, around four fifths appearing once. Sequenced input: peripheral blood. Source of these receptors: a man between 60 and 75 years old who had recovered from COVID-19.

The chain couples TRBV5-1 to TRBJ2-3, with D possibly TRBD2 on 6 matching bases. CDR1 and CDR2 from the germline V gene are SGHRS and YFSETQ. This CDR3 is built from 13 residues. Trimming left V 4 bases short and J 11 bases short, with 17 bases between. The CDR3 reads CASSPDPGGLQYF. The CDR3 coding sequence is TGCGCCAGCAGCCCGGACCCCGGGGGATTGCAGTATTTT.

The chain joins TRBV12-3 or TRBV12-4 to TRBJ2-7; the match to TRBD2 covers 7 bases. The CDR3 runs 13 residues. V lost 6 bases, J lost 0 bases, and 2 bases stayed unmatched. The CDR3 protein is CASRSGVSYEQYF. The CDR3 DNA sequence: TGTGCCAGCAGAAGCGGGGTCTCCTACGAGCAGTACTTC.

V is TRBV6-6 and J is TRBJ1-3; D gene unclear. The CDR3 spans 14 residues. The ends were cut back, 2 bases at V and 9 bases at J, with 14 bases in the middle. The germline gives CDR1 MNHNY, CDR2 SVGAGI (reference sequence). The DNA of the CDR3 is TGTGCCAGCAGTTACCTCGGGGTAGATCGCACCATATATTTT. It specifies CASSYLGVDRTIYF.

This clone appeared a few times. The rearrangement uses TRBV3-1 (or the pseudogene TRBV3-2) and TRBJ2-1; TRBD2 matches 14 bases. The V gene end was trimmed by 5 bases and the J gene end by 7 bases; junction bases not matched to a gene: 4. Germline V lookup: CDR1 LGHDT, CDR2 YNNKEL (reference sequence). The CDR3 has 15 amino acids. CDR3 bases: TGTGCCAGCAGCTGGACTAGCGGGAGGTTGAATGAGCAGTTCTTC. It specifies CASSWTSGRLNEQFF.

V usage is TRBV5-1 and J usage is TRBJ2-7, with 10 bases aligning to TRBD2. Trimming removed 2 bases from V and 6 bases from J; junction bases left unmatched: 11. Germline CDR1 reads SGHRS; CDR2 reads YFSETQ. The CDR3 covers 16 residues. This CDR3 reads CASSLIAGGKGLEQYF. As DNA, the CDR3 is TGCGCCAGCAGCTTAATAGCGGGAGGAAAGGGACTCGAGCAGTACTTC.

The count of this clone is one. The rearrangement joins TRBV10-1 to TRBJ2-3; unclear D gene. V was cut by 4 bases and J by 4 bases, with 15 bases left in between. This CDR3 has 15 residues. Per germline, CDR1 WNHNN and CDR2 SYGVQD (reference sequence). The CDR3 nucleotides are TGCGCCAGCAGTGTTTCGAGAAGTAGTGCAGATACGCAGTATTTT. Translating it yields CASSVSRSSADTQYF.

V gene TRBV7-8 combines with J gene TRBJ2-1; D remains unclear. This CDR3 has 16 residues. CDR1 SGHVS and CDR2 FQNEAQ come from the germline V gene. Trimming removed 0 bases from V and 0 bases from J, with 9 bases in between. CDR3 region: CASSLAPGYSYNEQFF. As DNA, the CDR3 is TGTGCCAGCAGCTTAGCGCCGGGTTACTCCTACAATGAGCAGTTCTTC.

The chain has TRBV28 and TRBJ2-3, with 7 bases lining up with TRBD1. This CDR3 contains 15 residues. The V gene end was trimmed by 5 bases and the J gene end by 0 bases; junction bases not matched to a gene: 5. CDR1 and CDR2 (germline): MDHEN, SYDVKM. The DNA for the CDR3 is TGTGCCAGCAGTGGGGACAGAACTAGCACAGATACGCAGTATTTT. Its protein is CASSGDRTSTDTQYF.

The chain joins TRBV18 to TRBJ2-7, with 10 positions matching TRBD1. The germline V gene has CDR1 KGHSH and CDR2 LQKENI. Trimming removed 0 bases from V and 3 bases from J; junction bases left unmatched: 2. The CDR3 covers 15 residues. CDR3 coding DNA: TGTGCCAGCTCACCACCCGGGACAGGGGTCTACGAGCAGTACTTC. Translation gives CASSPPGTGVYEQYF.

The chain has TRBV15 and TRBJ2-3; D unclear. Germline V gene lookup returns CDR1 LNHNV and CDR2 YYDKDF (reference sequence). The CDR3 spans 10 residues. Trimming took 9 bases from V and 5 from J, leaving 6 bases between them. The CDR3 spells CATAGDTQYF. The CDR3 nucleotides are TGTGCCACTGCAGGAGATACGCAGTATTTT.

This sequence joins TRBV4-2 and TRBJ2-2; 12 nucleotides align to TRBD2. The CDR3 is made up of 18 amino acids. From germline, CDR1 is LGHNA and CDR2 YNFKEQ. The trim removed 2 bases at V and 2 bases at J, leaving 6 bases unmatched. The CDR3 DNA reads as TGTGCCAGCAGCCAACGGAAACTAGCGGGAGGCAACACCGGGGAGCTGTTTTTT. Translating it yields CASSQRKLAGGNTGELFF.

The chain joins TRBV6-5 to TRBJ1-1; unclear D gene. Germline CDR1 MNHEY, CDR2 SVGAGI. CDR3 length: 13 residues. The V end lost 7 bases, the J end lost 1 base, and 10 bases lay between the germline ends. This CDR3 is CASKDTQNTEAFF. The CDR3 DNA follows: TGTGCCAGCAAAGACACGCAGAACACTGAAGCTTTCTTT.

The CDR3 loop is CASSFGETSKISEQYF. In nucleotides, the CDR3 is TGTGCCAGCAGCTTCGGAGAGACTAGTAAAATTAGCGAGCAGTACTTC. The rearrangement uses TRBV5-6 and TRBJ2-7; perhaps TRBD2 as D (6 bases). The CDR3 is made up of 16 amino acids. Germline V lookup: CDR1 SGHDT, CDR2 YYEEEE. V was shortened by 2 bases and J by 6 bases, with 21 bases between the two germline ends.

This clone was counted a few times. DNA for the CDR3: TGTGCCAGCAACCTCCGGGACAGGGAGACACCCCTCCACTTT. It yields the protein CASNLRDRETPLHF. The chain links TRBV2 to TRBJ1-6, with 9 bases identical to TRBD1. This CDR3 comprises 14 residues. The ends lost 7 bases at V and 11 bases at J; junction bases unmatched: 9. Germline lookup yields CDR1 SNHLY and CDR2 FYNNEI.

This clone was detected only a few times. This rearrangement joins TRBV20-1 to TRBJ1-3; no definite D call. The CDR3 is 11 residues long. CDR1 DFQATT and CDR2 SNEGSKA come from the germline V gene (reference sequence). V lost 6 bases and J 7 bases, leaving 10 bases between the germline ends. The CDR3 sequence: CSATTSNTIYF. In DNA, the CDR3 is TGCAGTGCCACAACCTCTAACACCATATATTTT.

The chain joins TRBV18 to TRBJ1-4, with 9 bases identical to TRBD1. The length of the CDR3 is 15 residues. Unmatched junction bases numbered 9, after V lost 5 bases and J lost 8 bases. The V gene's germline CDR1 is KGHSH and CDR2 LQKENI. The CDR3 loop is CASSSRGQGEEKLFF. In DNA, the CDR3 is TGTGCCAGCTCATCTCGGGGACAGGGCGAGGAAAAACTGTTTTTT.

This chain connects TRBV29-1 to TRBJ2-2; 10 positions match TRBD1. V lost 5 bases, J lost 6 bases, and 9 bases stayed unmatched. Per germline, CDR1 SQVTM and CDR2 ANQGSEA. CDR3 length: 15 amino acids. CDR3 loop: CSVLAGTGAAGELFF. In DNA, the CDR3 is TGCAGCGTTCTCGCCGGGACAGGGGCGGCCGGGGAGCTGTTTTTT.

The gene calls are TRBV15 and TRBJ1-1, with D maybe TRBD1 (6 bases). V lost 2 bases and J 7 bases, leaving 11 bases between the germline ends. The CDR3 runs 13 residues. Germline V CDR1 and CDR2: LNHNV, YYDKDF (reference sequence). The CDR3 reads CATSRRTESEAFF. CDR3 nucleotides: TGTGCCACCAGCAGAAGGACAGAGAGTGAAGCTTTCTTT.

This clone showed up just once. The chain employs TRBV11-2 and TRBJ1-6, with a weak D call TRBD1 (6 bases). The V end was cut by 4 bases, the J end by 8 bases, with 18 bases between. Germline lookup yields CDR1 SGHAT and CDR2 FQNNGV. The CDR3 consists of 16 residues. CDR3 loop: CASSSMGGARDSPLHF. DNA for the CDR3: TGTGCCAGCAGCTCCATGGGGGGGGCGCGGGATTCACCCCTCCACTTT.

The chain joins TRBV29-1 to TRBJ2-3, with 10 bases identical to TRBD1. Germline V gene sequence: CDR1 SQVTM, CDR2 ANQGSEA. The CDR3 is 14 amino acids. V gave up 8 bases and J gave up 4 bases; unmatched junction bases: 9. In nucleotides, the CDR3 is TGCAGCTACATCCGACAGGGGGCCGCAGATACGCAGTATTTT. Its protein is CSYIRQGAADTQYF.

The chain employs TRBV3-1 (or the pseudogene TRBV3-2) and TRBJ1-1, with 10 bases that match TRBD1. Germline CDR1 reads LGHDT; CDR2 reads YNNKEL (reference sequence). CDR3 length: 12 residues. Trimming at V came to 8 bases and at J to 5 bases, leaving 2 bases not matched to a gene. CDR3 nucleotide sequence: TGTGCCAGCCGGACAGGGGGTACTGAAGCTTTCTTT. Protein product: CASRTGGTEAFF.

The chain is built from TRBV29-1 and TRBJ2-7, with a tentative D call TRBD2 (5 bases). CDR1 and CDR2 from the germline V gene are SQVTM and ANQGSEA. This CDR3 is built from 15 residues. Between the trimmed V and J ends, which lost 0 bases and 0 bases, there was a span of 12 bases. For the CDR3, the DNA is TGCAGCGTTGAAGACTCCAGCGGAGACTCCTACGAGCAGTACTTC. Translated: CSVEDSSGDSYEQYF.

The rearrangement links TRBV6-5 to TRBJ2-7, with TRBD2 as a possible D gene (6 bases). The V end was cut by 7 bases, the J end by 1 base, with 17 bases between. From germline, CDR1 is MNHEY and CDR2 SVGAGI. This CDR3 region has 15 residues. This chain's CDR3 is CASIRSGEGSYEQYF. In DNA form, the CDR3 reads TGTGCCAGCATTCGTAGCGGCGAGGGGTCCTACGAGCAGTACTTC.

The gene calls are TRBV9 and TRBJ1-2, with TRBD1 identical over 7 bases. CDR1 SGDLS and CDR2 YYNGEE come from the germline V gene. The ends lost 3 bases at V and 4 bases at J; junction bases unmatched: 9. The length of the CDR3 is 15 residues. As DNA, the CDR3 is TGTGCCAGCAGCGCGCACCGGGACAGACCCTATGGCTACACCTTC. Encoded protein: CASSAHRDRPYGYTF.

The V call is TRBV11-3, the J call TRBJ2-3; D gene unclear. This CDR3 contains 16 residues. Germline V gene lookup returns CDR1 SGHNT and CDR2 YENEEA. Between the trimmed V and J ends, which lost 1 base and 4 bases, there was a span of 15 bases. CDR3 in amino acids: CASSLGTGGPADTQYF. CDR3 coding DNA: TGTGCCAGCAGCTTAGGAACTGGCGGTCCGGCAGATACGCAGTATTTT. The full variable domain, completed using reference TRBV11-3 and TRBJ2-3, is EAGVVQSPRYKIIEKKQPVAFWCNPISGHNTLYWYLQNLGQGPELLIRYENEEAVDDSQLPKDRFSAERLKGVDSTLKIQPAELGDSAVYLCASSLGTGGPADTQYFGPGTRLTVL.

The chain is built from TRBV10-3 and TRBJ1-5; D call uncertain. There are 12 residues in the CDR3. Germline V CDR1 and CDR2: ENHRY, SYGVKD. Trimming pared 3 bases from V and 4 bases from J, leaving 4 bases between. The CDR3 here is CAISDLNQPQHF. CDR3 nucleotides: TGTGCCATCAGTGACCTTAATCAGCCCCAGCATTTT.

The rearrangement joins TRBV2 to TRBJ1-6; D not certain. V was pared by 7 bases and J by 3 bases, with 10 bases between. CDR1 is SNHLY, CDR2 FYNNEI, per germline. The CDR3 sequence is 14 residues long. In DNA form, the CDR3 reads TGTGCCAGCACCTACAGTTACTATAATTCACCCCTCCACTTT. This codes for CASTYSYYNSPLHF.

This sequence joins TRBV5-1 and TRBJ1-2; D not resolved. CDR3 length: 15 amino acids. V lost 1 base to trimming and J lost 0 bases, with 10 bases between them. Germline CDR1 is SGHRS and CDR2 is YFSETQ. The CDR3 DNA is TGCGCCAGCAGCTTGTCGGCAGCGTCTAACTATGGCTACACCTTC. Amino acid sequence: CASSLSAASNYGYTF.

This clone was observed a handful of times. This chain joins TRBV28 and TRBJ2-7, with 13 nucleotides matching TRBD2. J gave up 12 bases and V 6 bases, and 8 bases lay outside the gene matches. Germline CDR1 is MDHEN and CDR2 is SYDVKM. This CDR3 is 13 amino acids long. CDR3 amino acids: CASSQPGLAGLYF. Written as DNA, the CDR3 is TGTGCCAGCAGCCAGCCGGGACTAGCGGGGTTGTACTTC.

In its sample, this clone was seen a few times. The rearrangement uses TRBV5-8 and TRBJ2-3; 7 bases map to TRBD1. Losses at the gene ends were 4 bases for V and 2 bases for J; bases not matched to a gene: 7. Looked up from germline, CDR1 is SGHTS and CDR2 is YDEGEE. The CDR3 is made up of 15 amino acids. CDR3 bases: TGTGCCAGCAGCCCTAGACAGGGAGCCACAGATACGCAGTATTTT. Translation gives CASSPRQGATDTQYF.

The rearrangement links TRBV3-1 (or the pseudogene TRBV3-2) to TRBJ1-6, with a tentative D call TRBD1 (5 bases). Germline lookup yields CDR1 LGHDT and CDR2 YNNKEL (reference sequence). The CDR3 contains 16 residues. Trimming took off 0 bases at V and 8 bases at J, with 14 bases between the two ends. The CDR3 sequence is CASSQDRGRGDSPLHF. The CDR3 nucleotides are TGTGCCAGCAGCCAAGATAGGGGACGGGGGGATTCACCCCTCCACTTT.

This clone occurred a few times. The rearrangement uses TRBV3-1 (or the pseudogene TRBV3-2) and TRBJ2-7, with D perhaps TRBD1 (6 bases). The V gene's germline CDR1 is LGHDT and CDR2 YNNKEL (reference sequence). This CDR3 contains 16 residues. V lost 1 base, J lost 2 bases, and 15 bases lay in between. The CDR3 here is CASSQVSGTRPYEQYF. In nucleotides, the CDR3 is TGTGCCAGCAGCCAAGTATCCGGGACACGTCCCTACGAGCAGTACTTC.